The entry below describes one TCR beta chain. Its antigen is not identified. The read comes to an end 3 residues before the CDR3 does, leaving the germline J gene to fill in the end. The data were taken from a study of T cells in women clearing cervical HPV infection. Study background: Case blood was drawn a median approximately 160 days after lesion detection.

Measured with immunoSEQ multiplex PCR; TCRdb has only the in-frame clones, and not every one. This sample's table has fewer than 35,000 clones. The CDR3 extends over 13 amino acids. CDR1 and CDR2 from the germline V gene are MDHEN and SYDVKM. The V end was cut by 7 bases, the J end by 5 bases, with 14 bases between. Findings and caveats of the study: TRBV6-7 relative abundance averaged approximately 0.1% in cases and 0.15% to 0.2% in controls.

This sequence originates from a woman aged 18 to 75 with a cervical HPV16 infection that either progressed to CIN3+ or cleared (not recorded which). Sequencing used blood buffy coat. The genes are TRBV28 and TRBJ2-5, with D tentatively TRBD1 or TRBD2 (5 bases each). CDR3 region: CASTPGREETQYF. The sequenced part of the CDR3 DNA is TGTGCCAGCACGCCGGGCAGGGAGGAGACC.